These 18 T cell receptor beta chains came from one sample sequenced in a study of T-cell memory formation after mild COVID-19. In TCRdb, the 5' RACE reads were re-called with MiXCR into one record per CDR3 protein. The sample contains roughly 40,000 distinct CDR3 sequences, about 6.8% of which appear only once. Sequences were obtained from PBMCs or a T cell subset sorted from them (not recorded which). These receptors all come from an adult who had mild COVID-19 (a few samples of this study predate the infection). Cell type and time point are not known.

This clonotype turned up a few times. The chain combines TRBV15 with TRBJ2-7; D is undetermined. CDR1 LNHNV and CDR2 YYDKDF come from the germline V gene (reference sequence). The CDR3 has 13 amino acids. V was shortened by 0 bases and J by 4 bases, with 7 bases between the two germline ends. The CDR3 region is CATSRDTQYEQYF. CDR3 nucleotides: TGTGCCACCAGCAGAGATACCCAATACGAGCAGTACTTC.

This clonotype came up many times. The rearrangement joins TRBV4-1 to TRBJ2-1; D may be TRBD1 or TRBD2 (5 bases each). The CDR3 consists of 16 residues. V was trimmed by 4 bases and J by 0 bases, leaving 13 bases between them. Germline CDR1 and CDR2: MGHRA and YSYEKL. This CDR3 reads CASSRLPGSSYNEQFF. In DNA form, the CDR3 reads TGCGCCAGCAGCCGGCTCCCAGGGAGCTCCTACAATGAGCAGTTCTTC.

In its sample, this clonotype was seen a few times. The chain couples TRBV19 to TRBJ2-6; TRBD1 might be the D (6 bases). The germline V gene has CDR1 LNHDA and CDR2 SQIVND (reference sequence). The CDR3 has 15 residues. Trimming stripped 8 bases from V and 0 bases from J, with 11 bases between. The CDR3 is CASVGAYSGANVLTF. The CDR3 DNA follows: TGTGCCAGTGTGGGGGCCTACTCTGGGGCCAACGTCCTGACTTTC.

This clonotype was seen a handful of times. This chain links TRBV20-1 with TRBJ2-1, with 7 bases that match TRBD2. The germline V gene encodes CDR1 DFQATT and CDR2 SNEGSKA (reference sequence). The CDR3 has 15 amino acids. The V and J ends lost 5 bases and 1 base, in that order; junction bases with no gene match: 8. The CDR3 DNA follows: TGCAGTGCTCCCCGGGGAGCGGGGTCCTACAATGAGCAGTTCTTC. Its protein is CSAPRGAGSYNEQFF.

This clonotype turned up a few times. The rearrangement uses TRBV6-1 and TRBJ1-5, with a possible D match to TRBD1 (6 bases). V gave up 6 bases and J gave up 5 bases, with 11 bases separating them. The CDR3 spans 13 residues. Germline V gene lookup returns CDR1 MNHNS and CDR2 SASEGT. CDR3 in amino acids: CASSDRFDQPQHF. CDR3 nucleotides: TGTGCCAGCAGCGACAGGTTCGATCAGCCCCAGCATTTT.

This rearrangement joins TRBV29-1 to TRBJ1-4, with D maybe TRBD1 (6 bases). The CDR3 runs to 13 residues. Trimming cost V 6 bases and J 5 bases, with 13 bases left between them. The germline gives CDR1 SQVTM, CDR2 ANQGSEA. DNA of the CDR3: TGCAGCGTAACCCGGCAGGGGAATGAAAAACTGTTTTTT. Protein: CSVTRQGNEKLFF.

This clonotype was detected many times. J is TRBJ1-5 and V is TRBV5-1; D perhaps matches TRBD1 (5 bases). This CDR3 comprises 15 residues. The ends were cut back, 4 bases at V and 0 bases at J, with 11 bases in the middle. Per germline, CDR1 SGHRS and CDR2 YFSETQ. The CDR3 DNA reads TGCGCCAGCAGCCCCCAGGGTCCTAGCAATCAGCCCCAGCATTTT. Its protein is CASSPQGPSNQPQHF.

This rearrangement joins TRBV7-9 to TRBJ2-1, with TRBD2 matching over 14 bases. Germline CDR1 reads SEHNR; CDR2 reads FQNEAQ (reference sequence). The CDR3 spans 15 residues. J lost 6 bases, V lost 5 bases, and 3 bases had no gene match. CDR3: CASSGTSGGINEQFF. DNA of the CDR3: TGTGCCAGCAGCGGGACTAGCGGGGGCATCAATGAGCAGTTCTTC.

In this sample, this clonotype turned up a few times. The genes are TRBV2 and TRBJ2-6; TRBD1 is a possible D gene (6 bases). The V and J ends lost 6 bases and 3 bases respectively, with 9 bases between them. This CDR3 is 14 amino acids long. Germline V gives CDR1 SNHLY, CDR2 FYNNEI. The CDR3 DNA reads as TGTGCCAGCAGCATGACAGGTGGGGCCAACGTCCTGACTTTC. Translated, it gives CASSMTGGANVLTF.

This clonotype has ten or more counts. V is TRBV18 and J is TRBJ2-7; the D is unclear. This CDR3 has 12 amino acids. V was pared by 5 bases and J by 7 bases, with 12 bases between. Germline CDR1 reads KGHSH; CDR2 reads LQKENI. The CDR3 loop is CASSSASWEQYF. In nucleotides, the CDR3 is TGTGCCAGCTCATCCGCCTCTTGGGAGCAGTACTTC.

This clonotype was counted ten times or more. V and J are TRBV7-9 and TRBJ2-3; tentative D call: TRBD1 (5 bases). Per germline, CDR1 SEHNR and CDR2 FQNEAQ (reference sequence). The V end was cut by 5 bases, the J end by 7 bases, with 10 bases between. The CDR3 length is 12 residues. CDR3 in DNA: TGTGCCAGCAGCCAGGGCAGGAATACGCAGTATTTT. It translates to CASSQGRNTQYF.

This clonotype showed up just once. In DNA form, the CDR3 reads TGCAGCGTTCGACAGGCCTACGAGCAGTACTTC. Translating it yields CSVRQAYEQYF. The J gene is TRBJ2-7, the V gene TRBV29-1; D perhaps matches TRBD1 (6 bases). Germline CDR1 reads SQVTM; CDR2 reads ANQGSEA. Trimming cost V 5 bases and J 2 bases, with 7 bases left between them. CDR3 length: 11 residues.

This clonotype showed up many times. The chain uses TRBV5-6 and TRBJ1-1, with a possible D match to TRBD1 (5 bases). This CDR3 region has 14 residues. CDR1 and CDR2 (germline): SGHDT, YYEEEE. With 2 bases removed from V and 4 bases from J, the gap between germline ends came to 12 bases. The CDR3 DNA sequence: TGTGCCAGCAGCTTTACTGCGGGGGGCACTGAAGCTTTCTTT. Its translation: CASSFTAGGTEAFF.

The chain links TRBV24-1 to TRBJ2-1; 9 bases line up with TRBD1. Germline V gene lookup returns CDR1 KGHDR and CDR2 SFDVKD. This CDR3 region has 17 residues. V lost 3 bases, J lost 2 bases, and 7 bases stayed unmatched. This chain's CDR3 is CATSDPTGGEPYNEQFF. CDR3 DNA: TGTGCCACCAGTGATCCAACAGGGGGCGAGCCCTACAATGAGCAGTTCTTC.

In this sample, this clonotype turned up a few times. The chain carries TRBV11-3 and TRBJ2-2; D possibly corresponds to TRBD1 (6 bases). This CDR3 comprises 15 residues. Germline-derived CDR1 and CDR2 are SGHNT and YENEEA. V was clipped by 6 bases and J by 1 base, with 12 bases between them. The CDR3 loop reads CASSPDRMNTGELFF. CDR3 nucleotide sequence: TGTGCCAGCAGTCCCGACAGGATGAACACCGGGGAGCTGTTTTTT.

V and J are TRBV2 and TRBJ2-2; 7 nucleotides line up with TRBD2. The CDR3 runs to 16 residues. V was pared by 1 base and J by 2 bases, with 4 bases of the junction left unmatched. Germline loops: CDR1 SNHLY, CDR2 FYNNEI. As DNA, the CDR3 is TGTGCCAGCAGTGAAGAAGGCGGGGGAAACACCGGGGAGCTGTTTTTT. Translating it yields CASSEEGGGNTGELFF.

This clonotype was seen only a few times. V and J are TRBV4-1 and TRBJ2-2; 7 positions agree with TRBD2. The junction had 7 bases not matched to a gene; V was cut back by 2 bases and J by 4 bases. CDR1 and CDR2 from the germline V gene are MGHRA and YSYEKL. This CDR3 region has 16 residues. The CDR3 region has the DNA TGCGCCAGCAGCCAATCCTGGACTAGTGGCACCGGGGAGCTGTTTTTT. It yields the protein CASSQSWTSGTGELFF.

This clonotype was found many times. The chain has TRBV6-2 or TRBV6-3 and TRBJ2-1; D perhaps matches TRBD2 (6 bases). This CDR3 has 16 residues. The V and J ends lost 2 bases and 1 base respectively, with 12 bases between them. CDR1 is MNHEY, CDR2 SVGEGT, per germline. CDR3 coding DNA: TGTGCCAGCAGTTACCTCGGACTACGTTCCTACAATGAGCAGTTCTTC. Translated: CASSYLGLRSYNEQFF.